The 3 T cell receptor beta chains presented below share a single source sample, sequenced in a study of T-cell reconstitution after alpha-beta-depleted transplantation in children. This sample's TCRbeta library carried unique molecular identifier barcodes. TCRdb analysed the PCR reads with MiXCR anew, one entry per CDR3 protein. The profile covers some 460,000 distinct CDR3 sequences, with roughly 15% appearing a single time and around 30% taken by the ten largest. This material consisted of PBMCs, mostly from graft donor cells, taken 360 days after TCRalphabeta/CD19-depleted stem cell transplant. The receptors were gathered from a boy under three years old who had a stem cell transplant for Wiskott-Aldrich syndrome, so the T cells may come from the graft donor.

The J gene is TRBJ1-1, the V gene TRBV29-1, with D maybe TRBD1 (5 bases). This CDR3 is built from 11 residues. CDR1 and CDR2 from the germline V gene are SQVTM and ANQGSEA. The germline V and J ends were trimmed by 7 bases and 2 bases, with 8 bases remaining between them. The CDR3 is CSGGLNTEAFF. CDR3 nucleotides: TGCAGCGGGGGGTTAAACACTGAAGCTTTCTTT.

The chain recombines TRBV7-2 with TRBJ2-5; D might be TRBD1 (6 bases). The V gene lost 3 bases and the J gene lost 3 bases, with 20 bases spanning the gap. This CDR3 comprises 17 residues. CDR1 is SGHTA and CDR2 is FQGNSA in the germline V gene. The CDR3 nucleotides read TGTGCCAGCAGCTTTTCTTTTGCAGGGGCTTCCAAAGAGACCCAGTACTTC. Protein product: CASSFSFAGASKETQYF.

CDR3 in amino acids: CASKGGAATGGETQYF. The DNA of the CDR3 is TGCGCCAGCAAAGGGGGGGCGGCCACCGGGGGAGAGACCCAGTACTTC. The chain carries TRBV5-1 and TRBJ2-5, with D possibly being TRBD2 (7 bases). The CDR3 runs 16 residues. Germline-derived CDR1 and CDR2 are SGHRS and YFSETQ. Trimming took off 6 bases at V and 4 bases at J, with 22 bases between the two ends.